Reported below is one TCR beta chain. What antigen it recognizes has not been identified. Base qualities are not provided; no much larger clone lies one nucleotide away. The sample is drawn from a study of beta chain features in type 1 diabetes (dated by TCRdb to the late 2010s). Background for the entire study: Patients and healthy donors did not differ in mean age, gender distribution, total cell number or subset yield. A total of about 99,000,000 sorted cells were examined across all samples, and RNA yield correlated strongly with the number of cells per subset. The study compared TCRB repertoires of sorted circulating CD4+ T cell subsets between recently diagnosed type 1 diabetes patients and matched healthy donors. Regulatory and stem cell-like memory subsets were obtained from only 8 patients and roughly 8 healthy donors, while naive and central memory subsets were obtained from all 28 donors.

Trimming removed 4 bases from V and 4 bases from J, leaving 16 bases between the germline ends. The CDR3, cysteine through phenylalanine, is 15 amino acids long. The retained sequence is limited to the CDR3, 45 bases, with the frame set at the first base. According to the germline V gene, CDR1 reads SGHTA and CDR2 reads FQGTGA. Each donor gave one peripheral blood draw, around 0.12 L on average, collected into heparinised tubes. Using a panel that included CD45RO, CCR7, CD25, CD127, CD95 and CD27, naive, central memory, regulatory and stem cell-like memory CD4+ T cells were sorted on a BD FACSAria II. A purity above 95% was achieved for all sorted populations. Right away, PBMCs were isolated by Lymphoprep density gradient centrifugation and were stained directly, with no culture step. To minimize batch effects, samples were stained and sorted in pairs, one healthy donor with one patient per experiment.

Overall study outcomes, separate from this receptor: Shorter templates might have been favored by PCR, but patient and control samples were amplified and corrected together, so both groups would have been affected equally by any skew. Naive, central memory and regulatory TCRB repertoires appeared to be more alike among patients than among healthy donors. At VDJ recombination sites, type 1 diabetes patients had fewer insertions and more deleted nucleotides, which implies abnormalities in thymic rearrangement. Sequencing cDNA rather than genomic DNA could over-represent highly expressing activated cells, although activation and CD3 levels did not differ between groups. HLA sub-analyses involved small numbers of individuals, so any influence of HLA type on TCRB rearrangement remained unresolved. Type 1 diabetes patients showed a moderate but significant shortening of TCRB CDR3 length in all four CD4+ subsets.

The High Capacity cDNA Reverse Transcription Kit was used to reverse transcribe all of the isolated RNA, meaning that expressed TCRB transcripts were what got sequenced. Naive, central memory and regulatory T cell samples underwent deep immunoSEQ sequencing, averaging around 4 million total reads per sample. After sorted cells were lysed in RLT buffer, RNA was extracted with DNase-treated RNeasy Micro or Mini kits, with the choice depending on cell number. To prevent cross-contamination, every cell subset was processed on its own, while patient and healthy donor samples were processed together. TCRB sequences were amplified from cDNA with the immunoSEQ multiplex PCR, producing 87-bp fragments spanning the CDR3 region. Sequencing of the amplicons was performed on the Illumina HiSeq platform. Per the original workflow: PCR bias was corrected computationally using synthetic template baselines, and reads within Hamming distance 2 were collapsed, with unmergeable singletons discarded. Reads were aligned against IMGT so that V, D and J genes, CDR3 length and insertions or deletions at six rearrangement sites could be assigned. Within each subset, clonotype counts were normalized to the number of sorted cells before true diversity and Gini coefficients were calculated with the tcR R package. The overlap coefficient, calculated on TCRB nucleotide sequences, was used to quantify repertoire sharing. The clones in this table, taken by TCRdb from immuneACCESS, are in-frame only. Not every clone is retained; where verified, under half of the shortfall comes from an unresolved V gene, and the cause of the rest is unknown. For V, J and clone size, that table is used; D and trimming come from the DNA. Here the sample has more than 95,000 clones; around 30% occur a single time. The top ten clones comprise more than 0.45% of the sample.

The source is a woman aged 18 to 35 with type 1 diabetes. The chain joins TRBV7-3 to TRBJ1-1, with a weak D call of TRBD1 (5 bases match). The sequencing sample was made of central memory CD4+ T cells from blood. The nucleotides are TGTGCCAGCAGCTCCTCGGGGGGGTCGGTCACTGAAGCTTTCTTT. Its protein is CASSSSGGSVTEAFF.